The 11 T cell receptor beta chains listed next were all sequenced from one sample in a study of Ad26.COV2.S vaccination and SARS-CoV-2 variants. Sequenced by immunoSEQ multiplex PCR; TCRdb stores in-frame clones only, minus some. The data show hundreds of thousands of clones, roughly 90% seen once. Treatment described: about 20 received Ad26.COV2.S at low or high dose, single or two shots; roughly five received placebo; per-sample allocation not given. Day 63 after the first vaccine or placebo injection was the time point for sampling. This specimen consisted of peripheral blood, obtained in a trial of Ad26.COV2.S vaccine versus placebo. These receptors all come from a person between 18 and 59 years old who received the Ad26.COV2.S COVID-19 vaccine or a placebo.

The rearrangement links TRBV7-8 to TRBJ2-1, with 10 bases fitting TRBD2. V lost 5 bases to trimming and J lost 6 bases; unmatched junction nucleotides: 7. This CDR3 is 15 amino acids long. Germline CDR1 and CDR2: SGHVS and FQNEAQ. In nucleotides, the CDR3 is TGTGCCAGCAGCCCCCTAGCGGGGGTTCGCAATGAGCAGTTCTTC. Translated, it gives CASSPLAGVRNEQFF.

The J gene is TRBJ1-3, the V gene TRBV5-1, with D maybe TRBD1 (6 bases). With 0 bases removed from V and 4 bases from J, the gap between germline ends came to 11 bases. The CDR3 has 15 residues. The germline gives CDR1 SGHRS, CDR2 YFSETQ. This chain's CDR3 is CASSLVSGAGNTIYF. DNA for the CDR3: TGCGCCAGCAGCTTGGTATCAGGGGCCGGAAACACCATATATTTT.

This chain links TRBV28 with TRBJ1-5, with TRBD1 matching over 9 bases. The CDR3 sequence is 16 residues long. CDR1 and CDR2 (germline): MDHEN, SYDVKM. J was trimmed by 4 bases and V by 6 bases; bases with no gene match: 10. As DNA, the CDR3 is TGTGCCAGCAGGGAGCGTGGACAGGGGAGGAATCAGCCCCAGCATTTT. Translating it yields CASRERGQGRNQPQHF.

The chain is built from TRBV4-3 and TRBJ1-1, with D possibly TRBD1 on 5 matching bases. Trimming shortened V by 0 bases and J by 11 bases, and 10 bases separated the two germline ends. Germline V gene data show CDR1 as LGHNA and CDR2 as YSLEER. The CDR3 consists of 12 residues. The CDR3 is CASSQDQGSAFF. The CDR3 region has the DNA TGCGCCAGCAGCCAAGATCAGGGCTCGGCTTTCTTT.

The chain uses TRBV27 and TRBJ2-3; no firm D call. Germline V CDR1 and CDR2: MNHEY, SMNVEV (reference sequence). The CDR3 loop spans 12 amino acids. V was shortened by 4 bases and J by 3 bases, with 5 bases between the two germline ends. The CDR3 nucleotides are TGTGCCAGCAGTTCAGAGACAGATACGCAGTATTTT. Protein: CASSSETDTQYF.

The rearrangement links TRBV28 to TRBJ2-2; D perhaps matches TRBD1 (6 bases). The CDR3 loop spans 15 amino acids. With 5 bases removed from V and 7 bases from J, the gap between germline ends came to 17 bases. Germline CDR1 MDHEN, CDR2 SYDVKM. The CDR3 is CASSLQGLGYGELFF. The CDR3, as DNA: TGTGCCAGCAGTCTACAGGGTTTGGGATACGGGGAGCTGTTTTTT.

On this clone itself: Other DNA sequences in the same sample also yield this CDR3. V and J are TRBV5-4 and TRBJ1-1, with D maybe TRBD1 (5 bases). In germline, CDR1 is SGHNT, CDR2 YYREEE (reference sequence). The CDR3 totals 13 residues. The germline V and J ends were trimmed by 2 bases and 1 base, with 6 bases remaining between them. The CDR3 sequence: CASSFTGNTEAFF. CDR3 sequence (DNA): TGTGCCAGCAGCTTTACAGGGAACACTGAAGCTTTCTTT.

This chain uses TRBV19 with TRBJ2-1; a weak D match, TRBD1 (5 bases). The V end was cut by 4 bases, the J end by 7 bases, with 5 bases between. CDR3 length: 11 amino acids. Per germline, CDR1 LNHDA and CDR2 SQIVND (reference sequence). CDR3 bases: TGTGCCAGTAGTACAGGGAATGAGCAGTTCTTC. It is translated as CASSTGNEQFF.

This clone was seen a single time. Different DNA sequences within this sample yield the same CDR3. The chain has TRBV6-6 and TRBJ1-1; 8 nucleotides agree with TRBD1. V lost 6 bases and J lost 5; bases outside the gene matches: 8. The CDR3 extends over 14 amino acids. CDR1 and CDR2 (germline): MNHNY, SVGAGI (reference sequence). The CDR3 here is CASSSTGGRTEAFF. The CDR3 nucleotides read TGTGCCAGCAGCAGCACAGGGGGGAGGACTGAAGCTTTCTTT.

The rearrangement links TRBV29-1 to TRBJ1-4, with 7 bases identical to TRBD1. J was trimmed by 3 bases and V by 3 bases; bases with no gene match: 4. This CDR3 is built from 14 residues. The germline V gene has CDR1 SQVTM and CDR2 ANQGSEA. CDR3 in amino acids: CSVDEGAANEKLFF. The CDR3 bases are TGCAGCGTTGATGAGGGGGCGGCTAATGAAAAACTGTTTTTT. The complete variable domain, with remaining parts taken from reference TRBV29-1 and TRBJ1-4, reads SAVISQKPSRDICQRGTSLTIQCQVDSQVTMMFWYRQQPGQSLTLIATANQGSEATYESGFVIDKFPISRPNLTFSTLTVSNMSPEDSSIYLCSVDEGAANEKLFFGSGTQLSVL.

The rearrangement links TRBV5-4 to TRBJ2-2; D remains ambiguous. Germline CDR1 and CDR2: SGHNT and YYREEE (reference sequence). CDR3 size: 12 residues. Between the trimmed V and J ends, which lost 5 bases and 5 bases, there was a span of 7 bases. CDR3 protein: CASSPQTGELFF. The CDR3 DNA reads as TGTGCCAGCAGTCCTCAGACCGGGGAGCTGTTTTTT.